This T cell receptor beta chain was identified during a study of blood T cell repertoires in COVID-19. Overall study context: Some COVID-19 samples were acute and others convalescent; all came from the United States, Italy and Spain. Sources were T cells, B-cell-depleted T cells, or PBMCs; the material itself was cDNA or gDNA.

The CDR3 spans 13 residues. Germline CDR1 is SGHDT and CDR2 is YYEEEE. The V gene lost 0 bases and the J gene lost 7 bases, with 10 bases spanning the gap. Original analysis: Amplification with reference gene primers provided the estimates of nucleated cell counts. Method: immunoSEQ multiplex PCR; TCRdb's copy keeps in-frame clones and lacks some. V and J calls and clone size are as listed in that table; D and trimming were resolved from the DNA. The sample gives about 440,000 clones, approximately 88% of which show up once; over 9.5% is in the top ten. Seattle participants joined during active infection and were tracked over time.

The clonotype originates from a woman aged 45-65 years with COVID-19, enrolled during active disease. The V call is TRBV5-6, the J call TRBJ1-2, with unresolved D. The material sequenced was peripheral blood. The CDR3 DNA sequence: TGTGCCAGCAGCTTGGAGCCGGAGTCTGGCTACACCTTC. Translation gives CASSLEPESGYTF.